This is a list of T cell receptor beta chains from one sample in a study of blood T cell repertoires in COVID-19. Clones were sequenced by immunoSEQ multiplex PCR, and TCRdb holds only the in-frame ones, with some missing. The sample has 170,000 or so clones, about 75% seen once; the top ten hold more than 25%. The specimen was peripheral blood. The receptors come from a woman aged 70-85 years with acute or convalescent COVID-19. Each CDR3 is given with its conserved first and last residue. The order of the fields is clone size, V gene, D gene, J gene, CDR3 DNA, CDR3 protein. D genes are given only for firm matches. Part of the rows lack a size; the others show once, few, many or a class for expanded clones.

.	TRBV13	TRBD1	TRBJ1-1	TGTGCCAGCAGCCGGACAGGCCAGAACACTGAAGCTTTCTTT	CASSRTGQNTEAFF
.	TRBV27	TRBD2	TRBJ2-2	TGTGCCAGCAGGCGGCAGACTAGCGGGAGGGGCGGGGAGCTGTTTTTT	CASRRQTSGRGGELFF
once	TRBV14	.	TRBJ2-3	TGTGCCAGCAGCCAGTCTCCGTCTCGCACAGATACGCAGTATTTT	CASSQSPSRTDTQYF
.	TRBV7-8	.	TRBJ1-5	TGTGCCAGCAGCGCGCAGACGGGGGGGGACAATCAGCCCCAGCATTTT	CASSAQTGGDNQPQHF
.	TRBV15	.	TRBJ1-3	TGTGCCACCAGCAGAGATAGGAGGGGCCAGAGCTCTGGAAACACCATATATTTT	CATSRDRRGQSSGNTIYF
few	TRBV3-1/TRBV3-2	TRBD1	TRBJ1-4	TGTGCCAGCACGCAGGGGGCGAGCGGGAAACTGTTTTTT	CASTQGASGKLFF
once	TRBV6-1	.	TRBJ2-2	TGTGCCAGCAGTGGGTCGTTTCCGGGAGACACCGGGGAGCTGTTTTTT	CASSGSFPGDTGELFF
.	TRBV5-1	.	TRBJ1-2	TGCGCCAGCAGCGCGGACAGTAACTATGGCTACACCTTC	CASSADSNYGYTF
.	TRBV2	.	TRBJ2-3	TGTGCCAGCTTCACTCCTGAATTATATAGCACAGATACGCAGTATTTT	CASFTPELYSTDTQYF
few	TRBV28	TRBD2	TRBJ2-1	TGTGCCAGCACCTTGATAGCGGGAGGGCCCCACAATGAGCAGTTCTTC	CASTLIAGGPHNEQFF
few	TRBV29-1	.	TRBJ2-1	TGCAGCGTTGACCCCACTTACAATGAGCAGTTCTTC	CSVDPTYNEQFF
.	TRBV7-2	.	TRBJ2-1	TGTGCCAGCAGCTTCCCGGGAACCTACAATGAGCAGTTCTTC	CASSFPGTYNEQFF
.	TRBV2	.	TRBJ2-1	TGTGCCAGCAGTGGACTTTTAGACGCTGAGCAGTTCTTC	CASSGLLDAEQFF
many	TRBV28	.	TRBJ2-7	TGTGCCAGCAGTACCCCCCTGGGCAGCTCCTACGAGCAGTACTTC	CASSTPLGSSYEQYF
once	TRBV12-3/TRBV12-4	.	TRBJ2-2	TGTGCCAGCAGTTTGTCGGGAGCGGGGGAGCTGTTTTTT	CASSLSGAGELFF
.	TRBV19	.	TRBJ1-3	TGTGCCAGTGGGTCGGGCGCGGGATCGGGAAACACCATATATTTT	CASGSGAGSGNTIYF
.	TRBV12-3/TRBV12-4	TRBD2	TRBJ2-1	TGTGCCAGCAGCCGACTAGCGGAAAATGAGCAGTTCTTC	CASSRLAENEQFF
.	TRBV19	.	TRBJ2-7	TGTGCCAGTAGTATAGGCAGGTACTACGAGCAGTACTTC	CASSIGRYYEQYF
.	TRBV19	TRBD1	TRBJ2-5	TGTGCCAGTAGTACAGGGACAGGGTCTAAAGAGACCCAGTACTTC	CASSTGTGSKETQYF
.	TRBV19	.	TRBJ1-5	TGTGCCAGTCAGGGTAAGGATCAGCCCCAGCATTTT	CASQGKDQPQHF
.	TRBV5-1	TRBD2	TRBJ2-5	TGCGCCAGCAGCTTGTATTTCAGGAGCGGGAGGGCCAGGGAGACCCAGTACTTC	CASSLYFRSGRARETQYF
.	TRBV27	TRBD2	TRBJ2-1	TGTGCCAGCAGTTTGTTAGCGGGAGGATCTAATGAGCAGTTCTTC	CASSLLAGGSNEQFF
.	TRBV29-1	.	TRBJ1-1	TGCAGCGTCCGCCCCCGAGCCGTCGACACTGAAGCTTTCTTT	CSVRPRAVDTEAFF
.	TRBV7-9	TRBD1	TRBJ1-6	TGTGCCAGCAGCCCCGGACAGGGGACACCCTATAATTCACCCCTCCACTTT	CASSPGQGTPYNSPLHF
.	TRBV7-9	.	TRBJ2-1	TGTGCCAGCAGCGCTGACAGCAATGAGCAGTTCTTC	CASSADSNEQFF
once	TRBV4-1	.	TRBJ2-7	TGCGCCAGCAGCCAAGATGTGGCCGTCAGCTCCTACGAGCAGTACTTC	CASSQDVAVSSYEQYF
once	TRBV6-1	TRBD2	TRBJ2-2	TGTGCCAGCAGTGAAAATTGGGGAGGGAGCACCGGGGAGCTGTTTTTT	CASSENWGGSTGELFF
.	TRBV5-6	.	TRBJ2-3	TGTGCCAGCAGCTTGGGGAGGGTATTCATCACAGATACGCAGTATTTT	CASSLGRVFITDTQYF
.	TRBV5-1	.	TRBJ1-2	TGCGCCAGCAGCTCGGACAATGGCTATGGCTACACCTTC	CASSSDNGYGYTF
.	TRBV29-1	TRBD1	TRBJ1-1	TGCAGCGGAACGGCGACAGGGGTCACTGAAGCTTTCTTT	CSGTATGVTEAFF
.	TRBV7-2	TRBD2	TRBJ2-5	TGTGCCAGCAGCTATCAGCGGGGACAAGAGACCCAGTACTTC	CASSYQRGQETQYF
.	TRBV5-4	.	TRBJ1-6	TGTGCCAGCAGCTTCAATAATTCACCCCTCCACTTT	CASSFNNSPLHF
once	TRBV5-4	TRBD2	TRBJ2-7	TGTGCCAGCAGCTCCCAACTAGCGGGAGTCTACGAGCAGTACTTC	CASSSQLAGVYEQYF
once	TRBV7-2	TRBD2	TRBJ2-1	TGTGCCAGCAGCTCCAGGACTAGCGGGAGTAATGAGCAGTTCTTC	CASSSRTSGSNEQFF
.	TRBV5-1	.	TRBJ1-5	TGCGCCAGCAGCTTGGGTGGGGAGATCTATCAGCCCCAGCATTTT	CASSLGGEIYQPQHF
.	TRBV11-2	.	TRBJ1-6	TGTGCCAGCAGCCCACAGGGAAATAATTCACCCCTCCACTTT	CASSPQGNNSPLHF
.	TRBV5-1	.	TRBJ2-1	TGCGCCAGCAGCTTGACGGTCGATGATGAGCAGTTCTTC	CASSLTVDDEQFF
.	TRBV7-2	.	TRBJ1-4	TGTGCCAGCAGCTTAGTCGGCCAAAAGGCGGCTAATGAAAAACTGTTTTTT	CASSLVGQKAANEKLFF
.	TRBV5-1	.	TRBJ2-6	TGCGCCAGCAGCCCGGCCCCAGGGGCTGGGGCCAACGTCCTGACTTTC	CASSPAPGAGANVLTF
.	TRBV11-2	TRBD2	TRBJ2-3	TGTGCCAGCAGCTTAGATTCCGGACTAGCGGGAGTTGATCATACGCAGTATTTT	CASSLDSGLAGVDHTQYF
.	TRBV10-3	.	TRBJ2-1	TGTGCCATCAGTGGGGCGGACAGACACAATGAGCAGTTCTTC	CAISGADRHNEQFF
few	TRBV3-1/TRBV3-2	TRBD2	TRBJ2-3	TGTGCCAGCAGCCAAGAGCTAGCGGGAGTGCAATTT	CASSQELAGVQF
.	TRBV27	.	TRBJ1-4	TGTGCCAGCAGCTTTTCTGCCCGGGAAAAACTGTTTTTT	CASSFSAREKLFF
.	TRBV2	TRBD2	TRBJ2-3	TGTGCCAGCAGTGTGGCTAGCGGGATCGTTACGCAGTATTTT	CASSVASGIVTQYF
.	TRBV7-2	TRBD2	TRBJ2-5	TGTGCCAGCAGCTTATCAAGCGGGAGGGCCGGAGAGACCCAGTACTTC	CASSLSSGRAGETQYF
few	TRBV19	TRBD2	TRBJ2-3	TGTGCCAGCGGTAGACTAGCGGGGATAGATACGCAGTATTTT	CASGRLAGIDTQYF